Listed here are 3 T cell receptor beta chains from one sample, sequenced in a study of T cells in Graves' hyperthyroidism and ophthalmopathy. From RNA transcripts, TCR beta CDR3 regions were amplified. First-round RT-PCR targeting the TCR CDR3 was performed with the HTBI primer set. TCRdb reprocessed the multiplex PCR reads via MiXCR and lists one record per CDR3 protein. The profile shows 360,000 or so distinct CDR3 sequences, 15% of them singletons. Material for sequencing was blood. These receptors were obtained from a woman aged 60 to 75 with Graves' ophthalmopathy.

This clonotype was recorded at least ten times. This chain uses TRBV3-1 with TRBJ1-1; 8 nucleotides agree with TRBD1. Germline V gene sequence: CDR1 LGHDT, CDR2 YNNKEL (reference sequence). V dropped 1 base and J dropped 11; count of bases not matched to a gene: 15. This CDR3 comprises 16 residues. In DNA, the CDR3 is TGTGCCAGCAGCCAAGCCCCGGGACAGGTCAACTCGGGGGCTTTCTTT. This gives the protein CASSQAPGQVNSGAFF.

This clonotype was found a few times. V gene TRBV15 combines with J gene TRBJ1-1; 7 nucleotides match TRBD1. Germline V gene sequence: CDR1 LNHNV, CDR2 YYDKDF (reference sequence). CDR3 length: 14 residues. Unmatched junction bases numbered 2, after V lost 1 base and J lost 3 bases. Here the CDR3 reads CATSRGDRDTEAFF. The CDR3 DNA follows: TGTGCCACCAGCAGAGGCGACAGGGACACTGAAGCTTTCTTT.

This clonotype was seen more than once but under ten times. The CDR3 is CASSYSRDTQYF. CDR3 bases: TGTGCCAGCAGTTACAGTCGGGATACGCAGTATTTT. The chain couples TRBV27 to TRBJ2-3; D call uncertain. The germline V gene encodes CDR1 MNHEY and CDR2 SMNVEV (reference sequence). The V end lost 4 bases, the J end lost 6 bases, and 8 bases lay between the germline ends. The length of the CDR3 is 12 residues.